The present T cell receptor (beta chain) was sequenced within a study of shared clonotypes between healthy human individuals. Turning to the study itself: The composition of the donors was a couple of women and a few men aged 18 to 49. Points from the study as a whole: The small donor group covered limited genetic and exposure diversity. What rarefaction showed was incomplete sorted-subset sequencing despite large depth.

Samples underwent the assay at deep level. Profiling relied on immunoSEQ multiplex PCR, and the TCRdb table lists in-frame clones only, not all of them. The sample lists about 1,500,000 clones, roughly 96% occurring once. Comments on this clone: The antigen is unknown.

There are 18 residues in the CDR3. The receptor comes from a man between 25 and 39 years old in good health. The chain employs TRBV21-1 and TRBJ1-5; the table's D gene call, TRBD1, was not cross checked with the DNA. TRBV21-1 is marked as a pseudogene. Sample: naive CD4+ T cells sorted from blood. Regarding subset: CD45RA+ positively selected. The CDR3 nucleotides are TGTGCCAGCAGCATCTCCGGGACAGGGGGTAAGAGCAATCAGCCCCAGCATTTT. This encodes CASSISGTGGKSNQPQHF.